The clone carrying this T cell receptor (beta chain) occurred many times. Primed by a sample-barcoded 5' primer and a J-beta primer mix, a second PCR proceeded for roughly 7 to 11 cycles. TCRdb re-called the 5' RACE reads with MiXCR, one entry per CDR3 protein. The sample records roughly 560,000 distinct CDR3 sequences, around 24% being singletons. This entry comes from a study of blood T cells in healthy people across ages. Trimming stripped 5 bases from V and 0 bases from J, with 11 bases between. Germline values: CDR1 SGHTA, CDR2 FQGNSA. This CDR3 has 15 residues. The same sample was also used in a study of T cells of mothers and their children.

The sequenced sample was blood. The J gene is TRBJ1-3, the V gene TRBV7-2; D might be TRBD1 (5 bases). This TCR came from a boy younger than 18 in good health. CDR3 loop: CASSLDRFSGNTIYF. Here the CDR3 DNA reads TGTGCCAGCAGCCTCGACAGATTCTCTGGAAACACCATATATTTT.